This is a list of T cell receptor beta chains from one sample in a study of cytomegalovirus exposure and HLA in healthy donors. Using immunoSEQ multiplex PCR, the repertoire was profiled, and TCRdb retains in-frame clones only, with some absent. The repertoire holds some 120,000 clones, with roughly 86% as singletons. The sample comprised PBMCs. These TCRs come from a man aged 25 to 40 in good health and CMV-seronegative. CDR3s include the opening cysteine and the closing phenylalanine or tryptophan. A D gene is named only where the DNA matches it firmly. Some rows mark clone size as missing; the rest say once, few, many or name a class of expanded clone.

j_call,d_call,v_call,clone_size,cdr3_aa,cdr3_nt
TRBJ2-1,.,TRBV4-2,.,CASSQETASSYNEQFF,TGTGCCAGCAGCCAAGAGACAGCCAGCTCCTACAATGAGCAGTTCTTC
TRBJ2-4,.,TRBV28,.,CASRRSGLAKNIQYF,TGTGCCAGCCGTCGATCGGGACTAGCCAAAAACATTCAGTACTTC
TRBJ2-7,.,TRBV6-5,.,CASSYRTQASEQYF,TGTGCCAGCAGTTACCGGACACAGGCCTCCGAGCAGTACTTC
TRBJ1-2,.,TRBV6-4,.,CASSDGTANYGYTF,TGTGCCAGCAGTGACGGAACAGCTAACTATGGCTACACCTTC
TRBJ1-1,.,TRBV19,.,CASSIEQGRNGAEAFF,TGTGCCAGTAGTATAGAACAGGGCAGGAATGGTGCTGAAGCTTTCTTT
TRBJ2-3,TRBD2,TRBV6-6,once,CASSYSRGGFTDTQYF,TGTGCCAGCAGTTACTCCCGGGGGGGTTTCACAGATACGCAGTATTTT
TRBJ2-7,.,TRBV13,.,CASSKIIFQGGGPYEQYF,TGTGCCAGCAGCAAAATAATCTTCCAGGGAGGTGGACCTTACGAGCAGTACTTC
TRBJ1-5,.,TRBV2,.,CASLGRDNQPQHF,TGTGCCAGCTTGGGGAGGGACAATCAGCCCCAGCATTTT
TRBJ1-2,.,TRBV5-4,.,CASSLDRWGYTF,TGTGCCAGCAGCTTGGACAGGTGGGGCTACACCTTC
TRBJ2-7,TRBD1,TRBV5-6,.,CASSSGAGQAGYEQYF,TGTGCCAGCAGCAGTGGGGCCGGACAGGCCGGCTACGAGCAGTACTTC
TRBJ1-6,.,TRBV18,.,CASSPSRFRTPLHF,TGTGCCAGCTCCCCTTCTCGGTTCAGGACACCCCTCCACTTT
TRBJ1-2,.,TRBV4-2,.,CASSQDGARGVGYGYTF,TGTGCCAGCAGCCAAGATGGAGCCAGGGGTGTGGGGTATGGCTACACCTTC
TRBJ2-1,.,TRBV9,.,CASSDLRGEQFF,TGTGCCAGCAGCGATCTCCGGGGGGAGCAGTTCTTC
TRBJ2-2,.,TRBV15,.,CATSRVTRPNTGELFF,TGTGCCACCAGCAGAGTTACACGTCCGAACACCGGGGAGCTGTTTTTT
TRBJ2-5,TRBD1,TRBV5-1,.,CASTRDREGETQYF,TGCGCCAGCACCCGGGACAGGGAAGGGGAGACCCAGTACTTC
TRBJ2-7,.,TRBV7-2,.,CASSLQGGEQYF,TGTGCCAGCAGCCTACAGGGCGGAGAGCAGTACTTC
TRBJ2-1,.,TRBV9,.,CASSVGGDHYNEQFF,TGTGCCAGCAGCGTAGGGGGGGACCACTACAATGAGCAGTTCTTC
TRBJ2-3,TRBD2,TRBV7-9,.,CASSSTGRVTDTQYF,TGTGCCAGCAGCTCGACCGGGAGGGTCACAGATACGCAGTATTTT
TRBJ1-4,TRBD1,TRBV9,.,CASSLRTGNEKLFF,TGTGCCAGCTCCCTCCGGACAGGGAATGAAAAACTGTTTTTT
TRBJ1-2,TRBD1,TRBV6-1,.,CASSAGTGGSYGYTF,TGTGCCAGCAGTGCGGGGACAGGGGGCAGCTATGGCTACACCTTC
TRBJ1-1,.,TRBV19,.,CASSIAPGGGEAFF,TGTGCCAGTAGTATAGCCCCCGGTGGAGGTGAAGCTTTCTTT
TRBJ2-1,TRBD1,TRBV18,once,CASSPPVQGARDEQFF,TGTGCCAGCTCACCACCAGTACAGGGGGCTAGGGATGAGCAGTTCTTC
TRBJ2-7,.,TRBV18,.,CASSGTAVDSYEQYF,TGTGCCAGCTCAGGCACAGCGGTAGACTCCTACGAGCAGTACTTC
TRBJ2-5,TRBD2,TRBV4-1,.,CASSHQGGVAETQYF,TGCGCCAGCAGCCACCAGGGAGGGGTTGCAGAGACCCAGTACTTC
TRBJ1-4,TRBD1,TRBV4-3,.,CASSDGQGSLEKLFF,TGCGCCAGCAGCGACGGACAGGGGAGTTTGGAAAAACTGTTTTTT
TRBJ2-5,TRBD1,TRBV5-4,.,CASSWTGGVGETQYF,TGTGCCAGCAGCTGGACAGGGGGAGTGGGGGAGACCCAGTACTTC
TRBJ2-1,.,TRBV28,once,CASTPPGGLSYNEQFF,TGTGCCAGCACCCCTCCCGGGGGACTCTCCTACAATGAGCAGTTCTTC
TRBJ1-1,TRBD1,TRBV2,.,CASRGTGRTEAFF,TGTGCCAGCAGGGGGACAGGGAGGACTGAAGCTTTCTTT
TRBJ2-2,.,TRBV6-1,.,CASSERRVSNTGELFF,TGTGCCAGCAGTGAAAGGCGGGTTTCGAACACCGGGGAGCTGTTTTTT
TRBJ2-3,TRBD1,TRBV4-3,.,CASSQVAVTGDTDTQYF,TGCGCCAGCAGCCAAGTGGCTGTAACAGGGGACACAGATACGCAGTATTTT
TRBJ2-3,TRBD2,TRBV25-1,.,CASSHSGGADTQYF,TGTGCCAGCAGCCACTCCGGGGGGGCAGATACGCAGTATTTT
TRBJ1-5,TRBD1,TRBV19,.,CASKNRQGEGPQHF,TGTGCCAGTAAAAATAGACAGGGGGAAGGGCCCCAGCATTTT
TRBJ1-1,.,TRBV7-2,.,CASSLVPPQLMNTEAFF,TGTGCCAGCAGCTTAGTGCCTCCCCAGTTAATGAACACTGAAGCTTTCTTT
TRBJ2-7,.,TRBV29-1,.,CSTEGSGPYEQYF,TGCAGCACGGAGGGGAGTGGTCCCTACGAGCAGTACTTC
TRBJ1-1,.,TRBV6-5,.,CASSSPSGNTEAFF,TGTGCCAGCAGTTCCCCCTCGGGTAACACTGAAGCTTTCTTT
TRBJ2-5,TRBD2,TRBV15,.,CATSRDLTSGGKETQYF,TGTGCCACCAGCAGAGATCTCACTAGCGGGGGGAAAGAGACCCAGTACTTC
TRBJ1-2,.,TRBV7-8,.,CASSLVDRATDGYTF,TGTGCCAGCAGCTTAGTAGACAGAGCAACCGATGGCTACACCTTC
TRBJ2-7,.,TRBV28,.,CASSRTVYEQYF,TGTGCCAGCAGTCGGACTGTCTACGAGCAGTACTTC
TRBJ1-1,.,TRBV6-5,.,CASSSAGSVNTEAFF,TGTGCCAGCAGTTCCGCGGGTTCGGTCAACACTGAAGCTTTCTTT
TRBJ2-7,TRBD2,TRBV28,.,CASSLGSGTSTYEQYF,TGTGCCAGCAGTTTAGGGAGCGGGACTTCTACCTACGAGCAGTACTTC
TRBJ2-3,.,TRBV4-2,.,CASSLYMSSTDTQYF,TGTGCCAGCAGCTTATATATGTCTAGCACAGATACGCAGTATTTT
TRBJ1-2,.,TRBV5-6,.,CASSLDRVGYGYTF,TGTGCCAGCAGCTTGGACAGGGTGGGGTATGGCTACACCTTC
TRBJ1-1,.,TRBV5-8,.,CASRVGLYTEAFF,TGTGCCAGCAGAGTCGGTCTTTACACTGAAGCTTTCTTT
TRBJ2-1,.,TRBV7-9,.,CASSLRLDNEQFF,TGTGCCAGCAGCTTGCGACTTGACAATGAGCAGTTCTTC
TRBJ2-1,.,TRBV5-1,.,CASGRGNEQFF,TGCGCCAGCGGCAGGGGCAATGAGCAGTTCTTC